Shown below are 10 T cell receptor beta chains from a single sample sequenced in a study of T cells expressing NK-cell markers. Using the 5' RACE reads, TCRdb records one entry per CDR3 protein without DNA. Its clone listing holds about 260,000 distinct CDR3 sequences. Material for sequencing was blood T cells: a sorted CD56 or NKG2C T cell subset, CD4+ or CD8+ T cells, or bulk PBMC T cells (not recorded which). The source of these receptors is a man aged 18-30 years in good health.

The rearrangement joins TRBV7-6 to TRBJ2-1. From germline, CDR1 is SGHVS and CDR2 FNYEAQ. The CDR3 extends over 15 amino acids. The CDR3 spells CASSLDPRHYNEQFF.

The chain joins TRBV29-1 to TRBJ2-3; TCRdb designates TRBD1, a call that cannot be tested without DNA. There are 14 residues in the CDR3. In germline, CDR1 is SQVTM, CDR2 ANQGSEA. CDR3 in amino acids: CSVNDRESTDTQYF.

The rearrangement joins TRBV29-1 to TRBJ2-1; the D gene TCRdb calls, TRBD1, cannot be checked with no DNA. The V gene's germline CDR1 is SQVTM and CDR2 ANQGSEA. This CDR3 comprises 12 residues. The CDR3 reads CSVEDGSRTQFF.

The gene calls are TRBV4-2 and TRBJ1-1. There are 17 residues in the CDR3. The germline V gene encodes CDR1 LGHNA and CDR2 YNFKEQ. CDR3: CASSPGTHSNADTEAFF.

The chain carries TRBV12-3 or TRBV12-4 and TRBJ2-1; TCRdb gives TRBD1 as the D gene, but with no DNA this cannot be confirmed. The length of the CDR3 is 16 residues. CDR3 region: CASSLLSGQGANEQFF.

The chain carries TRBV20-1 and TRBJ1-4; the D call from TCRdb, TRBD1, cannot be confirmed without DNA. This CDR3 has 18 amino acids. Looked up from germline, CDR1 is DFQATT and CDR2 is SNEGSKA (reference sequence). The CDR3 protein is CSARRGGQGNVGGEKLFF.

The J gene is TRBJ2-1, the V gene TRBV5-1; TCRdb returns TRBD2, unconfirmable since there is no DNA. Germline CDR1 SGHRS, CDR2 YFSETQ. The CDR3 extends over 16 amino acids. The CDR3 sequence is CASSRGGSSVLNEQFF. The full variable domain, with the rest looked up from reference TRBV5-1 and TRBJ2-1, is KAGVTQTPRYLIKTRGQQVTLSCSPISGHRSVSWYQQTPGQGLQFLFEYFSETQRNKGNFPGRFSGRQFSNSRSEMNVSTLELGDSALYLCASSRGGSSVLNEQFFGPGTRLTVL.

The chain uses TRBV10-3 and TRBJ2-1; checking the TCRdb D call of TRBD2 is not possible without DNA. The germline CDR1 and CDR2 sequences are ENHRY and SYGVKD. The CDR3 loop spans 15 amino acids. CDR3 region: CATLGRAETYNEQFF.

The genes are TRBV5-4 and TRBJ2-5; TCRdb indicates TRBD1, and absent DNA this call remains unverified. The germline gives CDR1 SGHNT, CDR2 YYREEE (reference sequence). The CDR3 spans 15 residues. CDR3 region: CASSLSAGVLETQYF.

The chain couples TRBV4-1 to TRBJ2-3. Germline V gene sequence: CDR1 MGHRA, CDR2 YSYEKL. The CDR3 consists of 16 residues. The CDR3 loop reads CASSQDLGMGTDTQYF.